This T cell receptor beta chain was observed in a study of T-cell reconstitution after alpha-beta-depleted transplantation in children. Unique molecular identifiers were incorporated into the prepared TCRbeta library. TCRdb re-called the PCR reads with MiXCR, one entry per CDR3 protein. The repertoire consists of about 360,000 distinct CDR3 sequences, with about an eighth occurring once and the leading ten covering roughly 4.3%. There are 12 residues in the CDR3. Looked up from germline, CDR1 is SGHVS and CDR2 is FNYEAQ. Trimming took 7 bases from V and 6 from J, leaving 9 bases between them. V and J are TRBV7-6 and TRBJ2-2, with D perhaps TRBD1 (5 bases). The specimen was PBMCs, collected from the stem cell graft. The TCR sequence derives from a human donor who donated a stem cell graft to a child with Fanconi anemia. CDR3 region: CASNWGAGELFF. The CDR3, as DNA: TGTGCCAGCAACTGGGGCGCCGGGGAGCTGTTTTTT.